The present T cell receptor (beta chain) was sequenced within a study of CD8+ T cells in alopecia areata. Across the whole study: It was oral tofacitinib, at 5 to 10 mg twice daily, that treated patients received. Dosing spanned 6 to 18 months on tofacitinib, then 6 months off drug.

The ends were cut back, 0 bases at V and 3 bases at J, with 14 bases in the middle. CDR1 and CDR2 from the germline V gene are SGHAT and FQNNGV. The CDR3 sequence is 16 residues long. RNA extraction and reverse transcription yielded cDNA as sequencing template. The data were produced by immunoSEQ multiplex PCR, yet TCRdb's version contains in-frame clones alone and is incomplete. The sample includes around 14,000 clones, about 50% of them seen just once. In the case of this clone: Its antigen is still unknown.

Specimens obtained from alopecia areata patients comprised lesional scalp punch biopsies and peripheral blood. Notes on the study in general: Resident alphabeta T-cell populations of normal skin are likewise subject to sequencing in scalp samples. Lesional scalp, notably in alopecia totalis/universalis, had clonality above that of normal scalp.

The genes are TRBV11-2 and TRBJ1-2, with a weak D call TRBD1 (5 bases). This TCR was recovered from a human donor with alopecia areata. Here the sequenced sample was skin, taken at week 0. The CDR3 protein is CASSLDLSGPHYGYTF. CDR3 DNA: TGTGCCAGCAGCTTAGATCTGTCAGGGCCCCACTATGGCTACACCTTC.